One sample yielded the 28 T cell receptor beta chains listed below, sequenced in a study of CD8+CD57+ T cells in acquired aplastic anemia. Template material for TCR beta VDJ and CDR3 profiling consisted of genomic DNA. Using its own MiXCR run on the reads, TCRdb lists one record per CDR3 protein. The sample contains about 210,000 distinct CDR3 sequences, about a third of which appear only once. Source material: sorted CD4+, CD8+, or CD8+CD57+ T cells (not recorded which) from PBMCs. The receptors come from a human donor in good health, serving as a control.

To note about this clonotype: Just one base apart from a much larger clone, this may be a read error. The chain combines TRBV5-1 with TRBJ1-2; D is possibly TRBD1 (5 bases). CDR3 length: 12 residues. V lost 4 bases, J lost 6 bases, and 10 bases lay in between. Germline V lookup: CDR1 SGHRS, CDR2 YFSETQ. The CDR3 here is CASSPGIDGYTF. The CDR3 DNA reads as TGCGCCAGCAGCCCAGGGATAGATGGCTACACCTTC.

This clonotype was detected ten times or more. This chain uses TRBV5-1 with TRBJ1-6, with no clear D. V was trimmed by 1 base and J by 6 bases, leaving 11 bases between them. The germline CDR1 and CDR2 sequences are SGHRS and YFSETQ. This CDR3 is 15 amino acids long. CDR3 sequence: CASSLSPIPNSPLHF. For the CDR3, the DNA is TGCGCCAGCAGCTTGTCCCCAATACCTAATTCACCCCTCCACTTT.

V and J are TRBV3-1 and TRBJ2-2; no firm D call. There are 14 residues in the CDR3. Germline V CDR1 and CDR2: LGHDT, YNNKEL (reference sequence). Trimming took off 1 base at V and 7 bases at J, with 10 bases between the two ends. The CDR3 bases are TGTGCCAGCAGCCAAGCAGGACCAGGCGGGGAGCTGTTTTTT. It specifies CASSQAGPGGELFF. The whole variable domain, remainder taken from reference TRBV3-1 and TRBJ2-2, is DTAVSQTPKYLVTQMGNDKSIKCEQNLGHDTMYWYKQDSKKFLKIMFSYNNKELIINETVPNRFSPKSPDKAHLNLHINSLELGDSAVYFCASSQAGPGGELFFGEGSRLTVL.

This clonotype was observed at least ten times. As DNA, the CDR3 is TGTGCCAGCAGCTCCTCAGGGGAGCATGAAAAACTGTTTTTT. Encoded protein: CASSSSGEHEKLFF. The chain links TRBV7-9 to TRBJ1-4; the D gene is possibly TRBD1 (6 bases). Germline values: CDR1 SEHNR, CDR2 FQNEAQ (reference sequence). The CDR3 consists of 14 residues. V was clipped by 4 bases and J by 6 bases, with 12 bases between them.

V gene TRBV20-1 combines with J gene TRBJ2-7, with a possible D match to TRBD2 (5 bases). Germline CDR1 is DFQATT and CDR2 is SNEGSKA (reference sequence). This CDR3 is 15 amino acids long. V gave up 5 bases and J gave up 0 bases, with 17 bases separating them. CDR3 in DNA: TGCAGTGCTGACCCGAGAGGGAAGAGCTCCTACGAGCAGTACTTC. It encodes CSADPRGKSSYEQYF.

Regarding this clonotype: A much larger clone sits a single nucleotide away, making a read error possible. The V and J genes are TRBV20-1 and TRBJ2-1; D uncertain. There are 11 residues in the CDR3. Trimming left V 7 bases short and J 7 bases short, with 11 bases between. Germline lookup yields CDR1 DFQATT and CDR2 SNEGSKA (reference sequence). The CDR3 spells CSVKGLNEQFF. CDR3 DNA: TGCAGTGTAAAGGGTTTGAATGAGCAGTTCTTC.

This clonotype was seen many times. V gene TRBV29-1 combines with J gene TRBJ2-7, with D perhaps matching TRBD1 or TRBD2 (5 bases each). Germline CDR1 SQVTM, CDR2 ANQGSEA. The V end was cut by 6 bases, the J end by 4 bases, with 10 bases between. This CDR3 is built from 11 residues. CDR3: CSVGDGYEQYF. In DNA, the CDR3 is TGCAGCGTCGGGGACGGGTACGAGCAGTACTTC.

This clonotype showed up many times. The rearrangement joins TRBV7-9 to TRBJ2-3; TRBD2 is a possible D gene (5 bases). Between the trimmed V and J ends, which lost 0 bases and 1 base, there was a span of 8 bases. CDR1 is SEHNR, CDR2 FQNEAQ, per germline (reference sequence). This CDR3 is 15 amino acids long. CDR3 nucleotide sequence: TGTGCCAGCAGCTTAGCGCCGAGGGGCACAGATACGCAGTATTTT. Amino acids: CASSLAPRGTDTQYF.

Points on this clonotype: This may stem from a read error, because a much larger clone lies one nucleotide away. This chain joins TRBV11-2 and TRBJ1-1, with TRBD1 as a possible D gene (5 bases). There are 13 residues in the CDR3. Germline V CDR1 and CDR2: SGHAT, FQNNGV. As DNA, the CDR3 is TGTGCCAGCAGCCCAGCGTGGGGGACTGAAGCTCTCTTT. Its translation: CASSPAWGTEALF. The full variable domain, rest sourced from reference TRBV11-2 and TRBJ1-1, is EAGVAQSPRYKIIEKRQSVAFWCNPISGHATLYWYQQILGQGPKLLIQFQNNGVVDDSQLPKDRFSAERLKGVDSTLKIQPAKLEDSAVYLCASSPAWGTEALFGQGTRLTVV.

J is TRBJ2-5 and V is TRBV14, with TRBD1 identical over 10 bases. Germline trimming cut 1 base from V and 4 bases from J; bases unmatched to any gene: 0. The CDR3 has 14 amino acids. Germline loops: CDR1 SGHDN, CDR2 FVKESK. DNA for the CDR3: TGTGCCAGCAGCCAAGGGACAGGGGGAGAGACCCAGTACTTC. Translation: CASSQGTGGETQYF.

This clonotype was observed many times. The gene calls are TRBV9 and TRBJ1-3; TRBD1 might be the D (5 bases). Germline values: CDR1 SGDLS, CDR2 YYNGEE. The CDR3 has 16 residues. Between the trimmed V and J ends, which lost 3 bases and 0 bases, there was a span of 13 bases. The CDR3 region is CASSASGLSSGNTIYF. CDR3 DNA: TGTGCCAGCAGCGCGTCAGGGTTATCCTCTGGAAACACCATATATTTT.

The V call is TRBV10-3, the J call TRBJ1-2; maybe TRBD1 (5 bases). Trimming stripped 4 bases from V and 4 bases from J, with 13 bases between. CDR3 length: 14 amino acids. Germline loops: CDR1 ENHRY, CDR2 SYGVKD. The CDR3 here is CAISVMTGGYGYTF. In nucleotides, the CDR3 is TGTGCCATCAGTGTTATGACCGGGGGCTATGGCTACACCTTC.

J is TRBJ1-3 and V is TRBV5-1; D is undetermined. Between the trimmed V and J ends, which lost 4 bases and 2 bases, there was a span of 13 bases. Germline V CDR1 and CDR2: SGHRS, YFSETQ. This CDR3 has 15 residues. The CDR3: CASSQRREAGNTIYF. CDR3 sequence (DNA): TGCGCCAGCAGCCAGCGACGGGAGGCTGGAAACACCATATATTTT.

The CDR3 DNA is TGTGCCAACCAGACACAGCTGAACACTGAAGCTTTCTTT. Translating gives CANQTQLNTEAFF. The gene calls are TRBV6-1 and TRBJ1-1; D remains unclear. Germline CDR1 and CDR2: MNHNS and SASEGT. Between the trimmed V and J ends, which lost 10 bases and 0 bases, there was a span of 12 bases. The CDR3 is 13 amino acids.

This clonotype was seen many times. V usage is TRBV14 and J usage is TRBJ2-7; D unresolved. The V end lost 4 bases, the J end lost 1 base, and 14 bases lay between the germline ends. The CDR3 consists of 15 residues. Per germline, CDR1 SGHDN and CDR2 FVKESK. Written as DNA, the CDR3 is TGTGCCAGCAGCCCCTCGCTATTACGGTCCTACGAGCAGTACTTC. Protein: CASSPSLLRSYEQYF.

This clonotype showed up many times. V and J are TRBV29-1 and TRBJ2-5; 9 bases fit TRBD2. V dropped 5 bases and J dropped 4; count of bases not matched to a gene: 5. This CDR3 contains 13 residues. Per germline, CDR1 SQVTM and CDR2 ANQGSEA. The CDR3 loop is CSVHVAGAETQYF. The DNA for the CDR3 is TGCAGCGTTCACGTAGCGGGAGCAGAGACCCAGTACTTC.

This clonotype showed up just a few times. Given the absence of the conserved phenylalanine or tryptophan at the CDR3 end, a read error is likely. The J gene is TRBJ2-3, the V gene TRBV29-1, with D uncertain. V gave up 6 bases and J gave up 2 bases, with 9 bases separating them. There are 12 residues in the CDR3. The germline gives CDR1 SQVTM, CDR2 ANQGSEA. The chain's CDR3 is CSVAPFTDTQYS. CDR3 in DNA: TGCAGCGTGGCACCCTTCACAGATACGCAGTATTCT.

At least ten counts were recorded for this clonotype. The genes are TRBV7-8 and TRBJ2-5; D is possibly TRBD1 or TRBD2 (5 bases each). The CDR3 contains 13 residues. Trimming removed 5 bases from V and 3 bases from J, with 10 bases in between. Germline-derived CDR1 and CDR2 are SGHVS and FQNEAQ. CDR3 residues: CASSRDAEETQYF. CDR3 coding DNA: TGTGCCAGCAGCAGGGACGCGGAAGAGACCCAGTACTTC.

There are a few counts of this clonotype. The chain uses TRBV29-1 and TRBJ2-7, with TRBD2 matching 9 bases. The length of the CDR3 is 15 residues. CDR1 and CDR2 from the germline V gene are SQVTM and ANQGSEA. The V gene end was trimmed by 3 bases and the J gene end by 0 bases; junction bases not matched to a gene: 6. The CDR3 protein is CSVERLAVSSYEQYF. The CDR3 DNA is TGCAGCGTTGAGAGACTAGCGGTAAGCTCCTACGAGCAGTACTTC.

This clonotype was counted ten times or more. This sequence joins TRBV6-1 and TRBJ1-2, with D hard to call. Germline CDR1 and CDR2: MNHNS and SASEGT. Trimming took 1 base from V and 0 from J, leaving 9 bases between them. The CDR3 is 15 amino acids. The CDR3 region has the DNA TGTGCCAGCAGTGAAGGAGGGTATTCTAACTATGGCTACACCTTC. Protein product: CASSEGGYSNYGYTF.

By share, this clonotype counts as medium-sized. The chain couples TRBV10-3 to TRBJ1-2; the D gene is possibly TRBD1 (6 bases). V shed 1 base and J shed 6 bases, with 15 bases lying between them. Per germline, CDR1 ENHRY and CDR2 SYGVKD. This CDR3 has 15 amino acids. The CDR3 protein is CAISEWVGGEDGYTF. As DNA, the CDR3 is TGTGCCATCAGTGAGTGGGTAGGGGGAGAGGATGGCTACACCTTC.

This clonotype has a handful of counts. V is TRBV4-2 and J is TRBJ2-1; 8 bases line up with TRBD2. Germline CDR1 LGHNA, CDR2 YNFKEQ. The CDR3 extends over 19 amino acids. Germline trimming cut 4 bases from V and 5 bases from J; bases unmatched to any gene: 19. The chain's CDR3 is CASSPMGMASGLVNNEQFF. The CDR3 DNA follows: TGTGCCAGCAGCCCCATGGGGATGGCTAGCGGGCTCGTCAACAATGAGCAGTTCTTC.

The table lists this clonotype with many counts. The chain is built from TRBV5-1 and TRBJ1-1, with TRBD1 as a possible D gene (5 bases). CDR3 length equals 14 residues. V lost 2 bases to trimming and J lost 1 base, with 9 bases between them. Looked up from germline, CDR1 is SGHRS and CDR2 is YFSETQ. CDR3 loop: CASSLGAANTEAFF. The CDR3 DNA sequence: TGCGCCAGCAGCTTAGGGGCTGCGAACACTGAAGCTTTCTTT.

This clonotype was counted many times. The chain employs TRBV15 and TRBJ1-1, with a weak D call TRBD1 (5 bases). Trimming pared 0 bases from V and 6 bases from J, leaving 20 bases between. CDR1 is LNHNV, CDR2 YYDKDF, per germline (reference sequence). This CDR3 is 17 amino acids long. CDR3 sequence: CATSRDLTLLGDAEAFF. CDR3 DNA sequence: TGTGCCACCAGCAGAGATTTGACTTTATTAGGGGACGCTGAAGCTTTCTTT.

The chain has TRBV20-1 and TRBJ2-3; unclear D gene. This CDR3 is built from 15 residues. Between the trimmed V and J ends, which lost 0 bases and 0 bases, there was a span of 10 bases. Germline V gene data show CDR1 as DFQATT and CDR2 as SNEGSKA (reference sequence). DNA for the CDR3: TGCAGTGCTAGAGATCCAACTCTTAGCACAGATACGCAGTATTTT. Translated, it gives CSARDPTLSTDTQYF.

The chain combines TRBV25-1 with TRBJ1-5; D is possibly TRBD1 (6 bases). The germline gives CDR1 MGHDK, CDR2 SYGVNS. V lost 4 bases and J 6 bases, leaving 19 bases between the germline ends. The CDR3 sequence is 16 residues long. CDR3 in DNA: TGTGCCAGCAGTGCTGGCGGCCGGGGGGGCGGTCAGCCCCAGCATTTT. Its protein is CASSAGGRGGGQPQHF.

The chain couples TRBV5-1 to TRBJ2-7; TRBD1 agrees at 9 bases. The ends lost 4 bases at V and 5 bases at J; junction bases unmatched: 7. Germline CDR1 reads SGHRS; CDR2 reads YFSETQ. The length of the CDR3 is 14 residues. Here the CDR3 reads CASSPGTGRHEQYV. The CDR3 DNA sequence: TGCGCCAGCAGCCCAGGGACAGGGAGGCACGAGCAGTACGTC.

The chain recombines TRBV10-1 with TRBJ2-2, with D unresolved. Germline V CDR1 and CDR2: WNHNN, SYGVQD (reference sequence). This CDR3 has 15 residues. Deletions cut 0 bases from V and 6 bases from J, with 11 bases between. CDR3 bases: TGCGCCAGCAGTGAGTCGACCGCCGGGTCCGGGGAGCTGTTTTTT. Translating gives CASSESTAGSGELFF.